One sample yielded the 22 T cell receptor beta chains listed below, sequenced in a study of spatial heterogeneity in lung cancer. From the 5' RACE reads, TCRdb called clonotypes with MiXCR, one entry per CDR3 protein. Among 42,000 or so distinct CDR3 sequences listed, roughly a tenth were seen once. Described time point: blood at routine non-recurrence follow-up after resection. Material: PBMCs, obtained at follow-up. Receptors originate from a female donor with early-stage non-small cell lung cancer.

The chain combines TRBV4-1 with TRBJ2-7; the D gene could be TRBD1 or TRBD2 (5 bases each). V shed 2 bases and J shed 5 bases, with 10 bases lying between them. This CDR3 has 13 residues. Germline values: CDR1 MGHRA, CDR2 YSYEKL. The DNA for the CDR3 is TGCGCCAGCAGCCAAAAGGGACCCAACGAGCAGTACTTC. Translating it yields CASSQKGPNEQYF.

This clonotype was recorded many times. The gene calls are TRBV29-1 and TRBJ2-1; a weak D match, TRBD1 (6 bases). Germline assignment: CDR1 SQVTM and CDR2 ANQGSEA. Trimming took 7 bases from V and 0 from J, leaving 13 bases between them. The CDR3 totals 14 residues. As DNA, the CDR3 is TGCAGCGGTACCACAGGGAGCTCCTACAATGAGCAGTTCTTC. This translates into CSGTTGSSYNEQFF.

The J gene is TRBJ1-3, the V gene TRBV7-8, with no clear D. The CDR3 contains 15 residues. Trimming stripped 5 bases from V and 4 bases from J, with 15 bases between. In germline, CDR1 is SGHVS, CDR2 FQNEAQ. The CDR3 DNA follows: TGTGCCAGCAGCCCACCCCGTCGAACGGGAAACACCATATATTTT. Its translation: CASSPPRRTGNTIYF. Full variable domain (rest looked up from reference TRBV7-8 and TRBJ1-3): GAGVSQSPRYKVAKRGQDVALRCDPISGHVSLFWYQQALGQGPEFLTYFQNEAQLDKSGLPSDRFFAERPEGSVSTLKIQRTQQEDSAVYLCASSPPRRTGNTIYFGEGSWLTVV.

The chain uses TRBV5-1 and TRBJ2-5; 8 bases agree with TRBD1. The trim removed 4 bases at V and 5 bases at J, leaving 7 bases unmatched. The CDR3 extends over 14 amino acids. The germline V gene has CDR1 SGHRS and CDR2 YFSETQ. The CDR3 nucleotides read TGCGCCAGCAGCGCCTTAGGACAGGGTGAGACCCAGTACTTC. As protein: CASSALGQGETQYF.

This clonotype occurred a few times. The V gene is TRBV27, the J gene TRBJ2-6; D is possibly TRBD1 (6 bases). Looked up from germline, CDR1 is MNHEY and CDR2 is SMNVEV (reference sequence). The V and J ends lost 3 bases and 1 base respectively, with 10 bases between them. The CDR3 runs to 16 residues. Written as DNA, the CDR3 is TGTGCCAGCAGTTTCCGTGGGACATCTGGGGCCAACGTCCTGACTTTC. Its translation is CASSFRGTSGANVLTF.

In its sample, this clonotype was seen a few times. The chain employs TRBV20-1 and TRBJ1-1; D perhaps matches TRBD1 (5 bases). Per germline, CDR1 DFQATT and CDR2 SNEGSKA (reference sequence). The CDR3 runs to 14 residues. V lost 0 bases to trimming and J lost 4 bases, with 12 bases between them. DNA of the CDR3: TGCAGTGCTAGAGATCTCAGGGCTGGCACTGAAGCTTTCTTT. Translating it yields CSARDLRAGTEAFF.

The rearrangement uses TRBV24-1 and TRBJ2-1; D gene unclear. CDR1 is KGHDR, CDR2 SFDVKD, per germline. The CDR3 length is 13 residues. V lost 7 bases and J 6 bases, leaving 12 bases between the germline ends. As DNA, the CDR3 is TGTGCCACCAGATTCCTAGACCCCAATGAGCAGTTCTTC. Amino acid sequence: CATRFLDPNEQFF.

This chain uses TRBV6-5 with TRBJ2-6; possible D gene TRBD2, 7 bases. Trimming cost V 2 bases and J 0 bases, with 11 bases left between them. Germline V CDR1 and CDR2: MNHEY, SVGAGI. This CDR3 spans 17 amino acids. The CDR3 DNA follows: TGTGCCAGCAGTTACGGGGGGGGGCCCTCTGGGGCCAACGTCCTGACTTTC. Its translation: CASSYGGGPSGANVLTF.

The table lists this clonotype with many counts. The J gene is TRBJ1-1, the V gene TRBV7-3; D call uncertain. V gave up 1 base and J gave up 0 bases, with 9 bases separating them. This CDR3 is built from 15 residues. Germline V lookup: CDR1 SGHTA, CDR2 FQGTGA. The CDR3: CASSLRSPLNTEAFF. The CDR3, as DNA: TGTGCCAGCAGCTTAAGAAGTCCCTTGAACACTGAAGCTTTCTTT.

This clonotype was counted ten times or more. The V and J genes are TRBV10-2 and TRBJ1-5; tentatively, D is TRBD1 (5 bases). The CDR3 sequence is 15 residues long. Germline CDR1 reads WSHSY; CDR2 reads SAAADI. Trimming stripped 7 bases from V and 10 bases from J, with 23 bases between. The CDR3 spells CASKVEVDTKTPQHF. CDR3 coding DNA: TGCGCCAGCAAGGTAGAGGTGGACACCAAAACACCCCAGCATTTT.

The chain links TRBV9 to TRBJ2-2, with 11 bases lining up with TRBD2. Germline CDR1 is SGDLS and CDR2 is YYNGEE. The CDR3 contains 20 residues. The V and J ends lost 4 bases and 5 bases, in that order; junction bases with no gene match: 19. In DNA, the CDR3 is TGTGCCAGCAGCTTCGGGACAGACCTTAGCGGGGGGGCCCGGACCGGGGAGCTGTTTTTT. It codes for CASSFGTDLSGGARTGELFF. Combining the CDR3 with reference TRBV9 and TRBJ2-2 gives the whole variable domain DSGVTQTPKHLITATGQRVTLRCSPRSGDLSVYWYQQSLDQGLQFLIQYYNGEERAKGNILERFSAQQFPDLHSELNLSSLELGDSALYFCASSFGTDLSGGARTGELFFGEGSRLTVL.

The chain employs TRBV5-1 and TRBJ2-3; the D is unclear. V lost 3 bases and J 4 bases, leaving 12 bases between the germline ends. CDR1 and CDR2 from the germline V gene are SGHRS and YFSETQ. The CDR3 totals 14 residues. The CDR3 nucleotides read TGCGCCAGCAGCTGGGGAAGGGCCCCAGATACGCAGTATTTT. Its translation: CASSWGRAPDTQYF.

This clonotype was seen at least ten times. The chain has TRBV24-1 and TRBJ1-5; weak D call: TRBD1 (5 bases). The ends were cut back, 7 bases at V and 4 bases at J, with 7 bases in the middle. The CDR3 contains 12 residues. Germline V lookup: CDR1 KGHDR, CDR2 SFDVKD. For the CDR3, the DNA is TGTGCCACCAGCAGGGATAATCAGCCCCAGCATTTT. As protein: CATSRDNQPQHF.

This clonotype is labeled as medium-sized (0.01 to 0.1%). The chain links TRBV19 to TRBJ1-5; 8 bases match TRBD1. The germline V gene has CDR1 LNHDA and CDR2 SQIVND (reference sequence). Losses at the gene ends were 6 bases for V and 5 bases for J; bases not matched to a gene: 3. The CDR3 contains 13 residues. In DNA form, the CDR3 reads TGTGCCAGTAGCGAACAGGGGGATCAGCCCCAGCATTTT. It translates to CASSEQGDQPQHF.

This clonotype has just a few counts. The chain combines TRBV20-1 with TRBJ2-7; D is undetermined. This CDR3 comprises 12 residues. Trimming shortened V by 6 bases and J by 0 bases, and 9 bases separated the two germline ends. CDR1 DFQATT and CDR2 SNEGSKA come from the germline V gene (reference sequence). Here the CDR3 reads CSARADSYEQYF. CDR3 DNA: TGCAGTGCCCGGGCCGACTCCTACGAGCAGTACTTC.

This clonotype was counted a few times. V is TRBV7-2 and J is TRBJ2-2; 7 nucleotides line up with TRBD2. Germline-derived CDR1 and CDR2 are SGHTA and FQGNSA. CDR3 length: 14 residues. V lost 3 bases to trimming and J lost 4 bases; unmatched junction nucleotides: 2. The CDR3 is CASSLGRGTGELFF. The CDR3 DNA sequence: TGTGCCAGCAGCTTGGGGAGGGGCACCGGGGAGCTGTTTTTT.

This clonotype was found many times. CDR3 nucleotides: TGCAGCGTTGAGAATCGGGGAAAATACACTGAAGCTTTCTTT. As protein: CSVENRGKYTEAFF. The rearrangement joins TRBV29-1 to TRBJ1-1; no clear D gene. V dropped 3 bases and J dropped 3 bases, with 14 bases sitting between them. The CDR3 covers 14 residues. The V gene's germline CDR1 is SQVTM and CDR2 ANQGSEA.

This clonotype showed up many times. The chain has TRBV5-1 and TRBJ2-2; D is unclear. V shed 0 bases and J shed 4 bases, with 7 bases lying between them. The CDR3 sequence is 14 residues long. Looked up from germline, CDR1 is SGHRS and CDR2 is YFSETQ. The CDR3 protein is CASSLEGSTGELFF. In DNA form, the CDR3 reads TGCGCCAGCAGCTTGGAGGGCAGCACCGGGGAGCTGTTTTTT.

The chain employs TRBV24-1 and TRBJ2-5; 7 nucleotides agree with TRBD1. This CDR3 is 15 amino acids long. V was clipped by 4 bases and J by 0 bases; unmatched bases: 4. CDR1 and CDR2 (germline): KGHDR, SFDVKD. CDR3 nucleotides: TGTGCCACCAGTGACCCGGACAGGTACCAAGAGACCCAGTACTTC. Translation: CATSDPDRYQETQYF.

By share, this clonotype ranks as medium-sized. V and J are TRBV5-1 and TRBJ2-1; no reliable D call. There are 13 residues in the CDR3. Germline values: CDR1 SGHRS, CDR2 YFSETQ. With 2 bases removed from V and 6 bases from J, the gap between germline ends came to 9 bases. This CDR3 reads CASSLGTSNEQFF. The CDR3 bases are TGCGCCAGCAGCTTAGGCACCAGCAATGAGCAGTTCTTC.

This chain connects TRBV9 to TRBJ2-5, with unresolved D. CDR1 and CDR2 (germline): SGDLS, YYNGEE. V lost 6 bases, J lost 3 bases, and 12 bases lay in between. The CDR3 has 13 amino acids. The DNA of the CDR3 is TGTGCCAGCATGGGTCCCTGGGAAGAGACCCAGTACTTC. This encodes CASMGPWEETQYF.

V gene TRBV18 combines with J gene TRBJ2-1, with D unresolved. This CDR3 contains 16 residues. V lost 3 bases to trimming and J lost 3 bases, with 15 bases between them. In germline, CDR1 is KGHSH, CDR2 LQKENI. In DNA, the CDR3 is TGTGCCAGCTCACCTGGAGTGCTTGGACGCTACAATGAGCAGTTCTTC. Protein sequence: CASSPGVLGRYNEQFF.